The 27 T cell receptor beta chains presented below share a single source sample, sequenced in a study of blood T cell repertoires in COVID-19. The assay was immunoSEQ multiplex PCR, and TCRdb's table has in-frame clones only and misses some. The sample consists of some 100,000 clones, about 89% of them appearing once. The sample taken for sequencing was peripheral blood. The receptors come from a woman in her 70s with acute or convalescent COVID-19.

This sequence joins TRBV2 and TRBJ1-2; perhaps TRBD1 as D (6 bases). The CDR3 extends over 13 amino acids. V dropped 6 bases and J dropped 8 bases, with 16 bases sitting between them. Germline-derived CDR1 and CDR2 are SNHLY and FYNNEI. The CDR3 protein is CASRGTSVLGYTF. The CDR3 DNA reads TGTGCCAGCAGGGGGACAAGCGTTTTAGGCTACACCTTC.

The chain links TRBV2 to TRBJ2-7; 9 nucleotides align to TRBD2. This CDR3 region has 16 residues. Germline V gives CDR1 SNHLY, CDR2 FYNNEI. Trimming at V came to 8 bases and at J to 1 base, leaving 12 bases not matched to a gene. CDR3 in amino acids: CASRNLAGPGSYEQYF. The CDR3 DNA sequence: TGTGCCAGCCGAAATCTAGCGGGGCCCGGATCCTACGAGCAGTACTTC.

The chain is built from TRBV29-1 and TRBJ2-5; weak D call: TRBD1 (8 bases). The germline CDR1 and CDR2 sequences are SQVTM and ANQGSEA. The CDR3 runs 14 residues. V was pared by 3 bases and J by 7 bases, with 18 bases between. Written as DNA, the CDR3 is TGCAGCGTTGACGGGGGGACAGGTTGGATGACCCAGTACTTC. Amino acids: CSVDGGTGWMTQYF.

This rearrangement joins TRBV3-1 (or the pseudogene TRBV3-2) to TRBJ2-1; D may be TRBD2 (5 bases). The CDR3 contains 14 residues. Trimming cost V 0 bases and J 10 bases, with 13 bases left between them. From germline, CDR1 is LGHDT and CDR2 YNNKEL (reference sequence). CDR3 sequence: CASSQDTTRREQFF. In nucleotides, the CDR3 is TGTGCCAGCAGCCAAGATACTACCCGGAGGGAGCAGTTCTTC.

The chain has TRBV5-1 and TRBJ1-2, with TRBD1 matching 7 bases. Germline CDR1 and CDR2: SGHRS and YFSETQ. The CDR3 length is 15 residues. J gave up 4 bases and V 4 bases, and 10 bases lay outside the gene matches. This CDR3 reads CASSMGGTEPYGYTF. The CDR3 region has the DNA TGCGCCAGCAGCATGGGTGGGACAGAGCCCTATGGCTACACCTTC. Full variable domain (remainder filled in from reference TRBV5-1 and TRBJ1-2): KAGVTQTPRYLIKTRGQQVTLSCSPISGHRSVSWYQQTPGQGLQFLFEYFSETQRNKGNFPGRFSGRQFSNSRSEMNVSTLELGDSALYLCASSMGGTEPYGYTFGSGTRLTVV.

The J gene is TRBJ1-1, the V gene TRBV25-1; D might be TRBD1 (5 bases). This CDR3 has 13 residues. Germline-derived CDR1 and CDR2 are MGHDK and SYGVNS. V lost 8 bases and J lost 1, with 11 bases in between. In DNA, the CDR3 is TGTGCCAGCGCAGGGTTTTCGAACACTGAAGCTTTCTTT. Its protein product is CASAGFSNTEAFF.

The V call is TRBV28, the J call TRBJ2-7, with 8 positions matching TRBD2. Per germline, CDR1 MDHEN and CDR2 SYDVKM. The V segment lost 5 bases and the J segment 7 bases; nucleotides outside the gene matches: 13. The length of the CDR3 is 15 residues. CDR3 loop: CASSRRMGSGAEQYV. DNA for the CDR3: TGTGCCAGCAGTCGGCGCATGGGTAGCGGGGCTGAGCAGTACGTC.

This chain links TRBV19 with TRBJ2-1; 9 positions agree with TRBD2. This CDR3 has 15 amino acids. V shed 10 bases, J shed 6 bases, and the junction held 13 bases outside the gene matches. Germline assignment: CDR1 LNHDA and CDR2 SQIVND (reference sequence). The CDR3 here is CATGRRGGIGNEQFF. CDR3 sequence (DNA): TGTGCCACTGGTCGGCGGGGGGGCATCGGCAATGAGCAGTTCTTC.

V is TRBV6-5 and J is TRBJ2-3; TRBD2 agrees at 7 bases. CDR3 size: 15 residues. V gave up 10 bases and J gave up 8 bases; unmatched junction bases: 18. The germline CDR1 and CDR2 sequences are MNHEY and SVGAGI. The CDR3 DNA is TGTGCCATGCGGACATCGGCGGGGGATCGAGGTACGCAGTATTTT. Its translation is CAMRTSAGDRGTQYF.

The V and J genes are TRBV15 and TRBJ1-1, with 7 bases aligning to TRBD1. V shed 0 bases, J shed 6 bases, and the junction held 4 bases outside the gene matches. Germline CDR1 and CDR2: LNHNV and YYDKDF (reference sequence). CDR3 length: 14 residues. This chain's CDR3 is CATSRERDSSEAFF. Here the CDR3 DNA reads TGTGCCACCAGCAGAGAGCGGGACAGCTCTGAAGCTTTCTTT. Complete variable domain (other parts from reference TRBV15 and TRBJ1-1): DAMVIQNPRYQVTQFGKPVTLSCSQTLNHNVMYWYQQKSSQAPKLLFHYYDKDFNNEADTPDNFQSRRPNTSFCFLDIRSPGLGDTAMYLCATSRERDSSEAFFGQGTRLTVV.

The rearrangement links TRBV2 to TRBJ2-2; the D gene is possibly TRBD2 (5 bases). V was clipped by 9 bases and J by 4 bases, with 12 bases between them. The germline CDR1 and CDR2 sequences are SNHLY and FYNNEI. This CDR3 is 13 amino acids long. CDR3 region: CARQTTTTGELFF. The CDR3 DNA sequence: TGTGCCAGACAGACGACTACCACCGGGGAGCTGTTTTTT. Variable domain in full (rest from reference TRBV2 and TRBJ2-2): EPEVTQTPSHQVTQMGQEVILRCVPISNHLYFYWYRQILGQKVEFLVSFYNNEISEKSEIFDDQFSVERPDGSNFTLKIRSTKLEDSAMYFCARQTTTTGELFFGEGSRLTVL.

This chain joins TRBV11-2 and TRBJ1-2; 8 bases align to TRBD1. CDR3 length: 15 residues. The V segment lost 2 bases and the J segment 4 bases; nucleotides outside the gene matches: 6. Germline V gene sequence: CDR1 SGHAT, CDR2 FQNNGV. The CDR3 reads CASSLIDRGPYGYTF. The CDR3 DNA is TGTGCCAGCAGCTTAATAGACAGGGGTCCCTATGGCTACACCTTC. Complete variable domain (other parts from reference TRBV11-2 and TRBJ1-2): EAGVAQSPRYKIIEKRQSVAFWCNPISGHATLYWYQQILGQGPKLLIQFQNNGVVDDSQLPKDRFSAERLKGVDSTLKIQPAKLEDSAVYLCASSLIDRGPYGYTFGSGTRLTVV.

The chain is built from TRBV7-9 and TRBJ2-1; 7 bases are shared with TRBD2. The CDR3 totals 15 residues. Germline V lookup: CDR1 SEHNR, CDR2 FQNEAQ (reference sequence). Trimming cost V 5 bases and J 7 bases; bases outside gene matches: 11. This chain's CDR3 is CASSPGRESFNEQFF. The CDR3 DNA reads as TGTGCCAGCAGCCCAGGGCGGGAGAGTTTTAATGAGCAGTTCTTC.

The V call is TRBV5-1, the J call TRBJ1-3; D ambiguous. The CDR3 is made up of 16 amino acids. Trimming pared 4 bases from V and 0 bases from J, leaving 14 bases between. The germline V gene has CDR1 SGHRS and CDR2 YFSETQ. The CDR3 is CASSLFGESSGNTIYF. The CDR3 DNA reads TGCGCCAGCAGCCTCTTCGGGGAATCCTCTGGAAACACCATATATTTT.

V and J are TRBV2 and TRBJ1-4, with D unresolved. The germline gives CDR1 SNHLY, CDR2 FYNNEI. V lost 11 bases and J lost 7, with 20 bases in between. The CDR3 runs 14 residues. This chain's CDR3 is CAGSLEGGGEKLFF. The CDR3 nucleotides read TGTGCCGGATCCCTGGAGGGAGGTGGTGAAAAACTGTTTTTT.

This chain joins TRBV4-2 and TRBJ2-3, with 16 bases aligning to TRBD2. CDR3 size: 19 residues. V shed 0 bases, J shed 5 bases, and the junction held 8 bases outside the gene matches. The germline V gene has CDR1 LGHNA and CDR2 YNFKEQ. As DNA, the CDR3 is TGTGCCAGCAGCCAAGATTGGGGACTAGCGGGAGGGCCGGTAGATACGCAGTATTTT. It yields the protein CASSQDWGLAGGPVDTQYF.

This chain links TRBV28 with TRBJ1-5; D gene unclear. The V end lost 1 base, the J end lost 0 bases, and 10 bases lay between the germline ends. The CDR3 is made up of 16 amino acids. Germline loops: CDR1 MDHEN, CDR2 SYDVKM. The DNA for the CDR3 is TGTGCCAGCAGTTTATTAGAGCGGAATAGCAATCAGCCCCAGCATTTT. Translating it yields CASSLLERNSNQPQHF. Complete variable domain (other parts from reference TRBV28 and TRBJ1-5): DVKVTQSSRYLVKRTGEKVFLECVQDMDHENMFWYRQDPGLGLRLIYFSYDVKMKEKGDIPEGYSVSREKKERFSLILESASTNQTSMYLCASSLLERNSNQPQHFGDGTRLSIL.

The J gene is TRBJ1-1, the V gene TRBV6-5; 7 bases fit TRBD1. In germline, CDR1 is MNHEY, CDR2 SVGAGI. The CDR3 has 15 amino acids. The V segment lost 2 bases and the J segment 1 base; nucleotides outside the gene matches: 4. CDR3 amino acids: CASSYGDRPNTEAFF. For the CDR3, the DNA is TGTGCCAGCAGTTACGGGGACAGACCGAACACTGAAGCTTTCTTT.

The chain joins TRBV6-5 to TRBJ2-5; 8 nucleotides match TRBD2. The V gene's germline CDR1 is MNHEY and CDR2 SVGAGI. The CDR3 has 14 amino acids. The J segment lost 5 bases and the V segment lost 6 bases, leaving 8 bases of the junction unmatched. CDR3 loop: CASRPGLVTETQYF. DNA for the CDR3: TGTGCCAGCAGGCCGGGACTAGTAACGGAGACCCAGTACTTC.

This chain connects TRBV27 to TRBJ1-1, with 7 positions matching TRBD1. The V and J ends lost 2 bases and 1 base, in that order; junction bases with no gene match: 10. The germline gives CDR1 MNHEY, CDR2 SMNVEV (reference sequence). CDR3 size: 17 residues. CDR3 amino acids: CASSLHRGPEGNTEAFF. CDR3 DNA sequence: TGTGCCAGCAGTTTACACAGGGGACCCGAGGGGAACACTGAAGCTTTCTTT.

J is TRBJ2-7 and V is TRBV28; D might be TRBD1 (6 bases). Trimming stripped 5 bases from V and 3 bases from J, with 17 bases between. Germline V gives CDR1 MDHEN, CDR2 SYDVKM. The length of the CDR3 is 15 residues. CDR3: CASSLADRPRYEQYF. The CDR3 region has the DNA TGTGCCAGCAGTCTCGCAGACAGGCCCCGCTACGAGCAGTACTTC.

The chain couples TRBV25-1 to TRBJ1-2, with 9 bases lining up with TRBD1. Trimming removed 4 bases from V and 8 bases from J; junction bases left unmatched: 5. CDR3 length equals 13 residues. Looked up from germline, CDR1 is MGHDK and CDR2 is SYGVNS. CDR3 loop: CASSGGQGTGYTF. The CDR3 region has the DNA TGTGCCAGCAGTGGTGGACAGGGGACGGGCTACACCTTC.

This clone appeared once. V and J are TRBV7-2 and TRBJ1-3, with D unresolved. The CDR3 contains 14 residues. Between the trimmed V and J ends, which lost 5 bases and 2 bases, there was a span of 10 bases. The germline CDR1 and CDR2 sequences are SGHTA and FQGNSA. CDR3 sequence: CASSPDFTGNTIYF. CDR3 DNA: TGTGCCAGCAGCCCTGACTTTACTGGAAACACCATATATTTT.

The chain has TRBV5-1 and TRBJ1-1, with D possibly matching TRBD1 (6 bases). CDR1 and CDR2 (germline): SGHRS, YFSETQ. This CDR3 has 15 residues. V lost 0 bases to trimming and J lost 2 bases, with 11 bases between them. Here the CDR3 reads CASSLASGANTEAFF. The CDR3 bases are TGCGCCAGCAGCTTGGCGTCAGGGGCTAACACTGAAGCTTTCTTT.

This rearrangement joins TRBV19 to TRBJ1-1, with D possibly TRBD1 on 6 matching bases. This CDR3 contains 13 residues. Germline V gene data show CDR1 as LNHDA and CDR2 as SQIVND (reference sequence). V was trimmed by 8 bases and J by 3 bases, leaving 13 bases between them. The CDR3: CASANRVYTEAFF. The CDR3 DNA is TGTGCCAGTGCAAACAGGGTTTACACTGAAGCTTTCTTT. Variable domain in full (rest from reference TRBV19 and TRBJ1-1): DGGITQSPKYLFRKEGQNVTLSCEQNLNHDAMYWYRQDPGQGLRLIYYSQIVNDFQKGDIAEGYSVSREKKESFPLTVTSAQKNPTAFYLCASANRVYTEAFFGQGTRLTVV.

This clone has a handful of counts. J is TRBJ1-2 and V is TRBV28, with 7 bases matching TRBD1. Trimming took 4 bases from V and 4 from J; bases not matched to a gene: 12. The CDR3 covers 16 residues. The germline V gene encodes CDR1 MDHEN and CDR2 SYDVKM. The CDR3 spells CASSSTGWKKGYGYTF. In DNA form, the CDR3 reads TGTGCCAGCAGTTCGACAGGGTGGAAAAAAGGCTATGGCTACACCTTC.

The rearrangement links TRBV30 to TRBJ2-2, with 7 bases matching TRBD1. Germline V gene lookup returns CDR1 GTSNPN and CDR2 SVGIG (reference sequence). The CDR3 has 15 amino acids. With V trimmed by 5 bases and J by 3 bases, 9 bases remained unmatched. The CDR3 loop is CAWGTRTGHTGELFF. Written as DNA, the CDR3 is TGTGCCTGGGGCACTAGGACAGGTCACACCGGGGAGCTGTTTTTT.